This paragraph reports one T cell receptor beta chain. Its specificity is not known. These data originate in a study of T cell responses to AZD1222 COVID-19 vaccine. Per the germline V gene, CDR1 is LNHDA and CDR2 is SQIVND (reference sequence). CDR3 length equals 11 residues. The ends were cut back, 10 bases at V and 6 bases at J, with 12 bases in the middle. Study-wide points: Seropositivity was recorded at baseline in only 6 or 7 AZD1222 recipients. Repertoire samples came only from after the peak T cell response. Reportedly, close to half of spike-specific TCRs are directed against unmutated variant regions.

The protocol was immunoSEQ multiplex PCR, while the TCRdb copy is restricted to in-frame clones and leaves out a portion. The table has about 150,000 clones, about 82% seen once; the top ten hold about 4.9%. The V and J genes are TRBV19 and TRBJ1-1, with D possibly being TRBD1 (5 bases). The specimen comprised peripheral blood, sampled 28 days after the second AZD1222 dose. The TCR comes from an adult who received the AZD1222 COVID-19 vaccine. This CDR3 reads CATTVGAEAFF. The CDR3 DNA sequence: TGTGCCACGACAGTCGGCGCTGAAGCTTTCTTT.